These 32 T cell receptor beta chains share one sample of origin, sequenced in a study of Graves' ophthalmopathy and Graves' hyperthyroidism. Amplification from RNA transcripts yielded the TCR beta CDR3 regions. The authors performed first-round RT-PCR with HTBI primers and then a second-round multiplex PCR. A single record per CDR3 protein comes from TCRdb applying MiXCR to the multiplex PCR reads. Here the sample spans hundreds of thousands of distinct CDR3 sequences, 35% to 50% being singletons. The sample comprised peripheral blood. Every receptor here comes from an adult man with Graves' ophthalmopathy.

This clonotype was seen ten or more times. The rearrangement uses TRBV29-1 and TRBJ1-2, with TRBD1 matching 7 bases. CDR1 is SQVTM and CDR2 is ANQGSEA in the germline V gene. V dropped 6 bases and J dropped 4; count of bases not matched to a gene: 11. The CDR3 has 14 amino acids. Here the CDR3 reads CSVGGDSQLYGYTF. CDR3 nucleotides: TGCAGCGTCGGGGGGGACAGCCAACTCTATGGCTACACCTTC.

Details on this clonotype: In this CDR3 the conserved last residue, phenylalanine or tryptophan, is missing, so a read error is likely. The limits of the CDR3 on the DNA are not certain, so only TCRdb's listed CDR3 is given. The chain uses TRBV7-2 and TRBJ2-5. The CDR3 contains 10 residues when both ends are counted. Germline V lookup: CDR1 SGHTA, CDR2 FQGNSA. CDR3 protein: CASSLEAVNT.

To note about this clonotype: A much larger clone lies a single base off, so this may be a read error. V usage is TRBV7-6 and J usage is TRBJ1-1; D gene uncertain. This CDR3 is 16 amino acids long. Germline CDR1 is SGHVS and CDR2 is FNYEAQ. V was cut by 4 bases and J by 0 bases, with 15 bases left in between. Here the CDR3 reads CASSSLGVSMNTEAFF. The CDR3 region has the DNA TGTGCCAGCAGCTCCCTCGGGGTCAGCATGAACACTGAAGCTTTCTTT.

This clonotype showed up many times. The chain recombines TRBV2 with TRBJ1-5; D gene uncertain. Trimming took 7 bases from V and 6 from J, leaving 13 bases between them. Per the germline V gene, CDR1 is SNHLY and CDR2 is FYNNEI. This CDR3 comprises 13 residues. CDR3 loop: CASKKGYGQPQHF. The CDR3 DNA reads TGTGCCAGCAAAAAGGGATATGGTCAGCCCCAGCATTTT.

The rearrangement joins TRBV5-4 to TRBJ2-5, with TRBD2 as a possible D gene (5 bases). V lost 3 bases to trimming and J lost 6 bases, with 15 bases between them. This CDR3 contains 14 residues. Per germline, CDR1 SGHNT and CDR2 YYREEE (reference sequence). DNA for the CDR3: TGTGCCAGCAGCTACCTCGCGGGTGGGAAGACCCAGTACTTC. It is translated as CASSYLAGGKTQYF.

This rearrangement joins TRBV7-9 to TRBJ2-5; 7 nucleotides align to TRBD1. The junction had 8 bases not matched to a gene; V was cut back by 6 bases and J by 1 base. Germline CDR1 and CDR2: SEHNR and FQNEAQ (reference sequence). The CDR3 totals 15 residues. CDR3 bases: TGTGCCAGCAGTAAGACAGGGAAAACCCAAGAGACCCAGTACTTC. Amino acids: CASSKTGKTQETQYF. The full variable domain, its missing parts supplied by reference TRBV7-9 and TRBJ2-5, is DTGVSQNPRHKITKRGQNVTFRCDPISEHNRLYWYRQTLGQGPEFLTYFQNEAQLEKSRLLSDRFSAERPKGSFSTLEIQRTEQGDSAMYLCASSKTGKTQETQYFGPGTRLLVL.

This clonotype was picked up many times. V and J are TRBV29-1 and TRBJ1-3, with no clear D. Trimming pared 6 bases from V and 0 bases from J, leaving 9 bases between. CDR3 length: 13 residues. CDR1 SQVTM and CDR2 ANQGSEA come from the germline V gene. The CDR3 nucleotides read TGCAGCGTCCGAAAAGGCTCTGGAAACACCATATATTTT. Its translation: CSVRKGSGNTIYF.

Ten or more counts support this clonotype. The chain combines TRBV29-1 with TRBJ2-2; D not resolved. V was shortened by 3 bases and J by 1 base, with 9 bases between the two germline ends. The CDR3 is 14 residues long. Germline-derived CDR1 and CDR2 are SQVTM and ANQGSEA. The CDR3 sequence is CSVEVQMNTGELFF. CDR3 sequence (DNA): TGCAGCGTTGAGGTACAGATGAACACCGGGGAGCTGTTTTTT.

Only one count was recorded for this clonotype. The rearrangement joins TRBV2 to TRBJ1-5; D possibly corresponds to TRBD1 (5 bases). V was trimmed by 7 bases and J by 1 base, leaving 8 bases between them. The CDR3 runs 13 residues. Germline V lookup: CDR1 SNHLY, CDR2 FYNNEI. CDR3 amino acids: CASTGGSNQPQHF. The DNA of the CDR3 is TGTGCCAGCACGGGGGGGAGCAATCAGCCCCAGCATTTT.

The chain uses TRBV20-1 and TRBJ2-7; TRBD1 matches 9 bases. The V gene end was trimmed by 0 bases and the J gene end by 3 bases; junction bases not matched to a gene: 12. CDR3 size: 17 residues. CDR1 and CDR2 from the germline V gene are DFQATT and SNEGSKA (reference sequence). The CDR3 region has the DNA TGCAGTGCTAGAGATCGGATGGCCTGGACAGGGGACTACGAGCAGTACTTC. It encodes CSARDRMAWTGDYEQYF.

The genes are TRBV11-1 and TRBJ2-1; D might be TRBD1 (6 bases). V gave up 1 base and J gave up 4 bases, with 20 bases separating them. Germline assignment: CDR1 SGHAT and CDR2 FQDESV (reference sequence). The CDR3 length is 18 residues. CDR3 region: CASSLGQGLPSLYNEQFF. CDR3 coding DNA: TGTGCCAGCAGCTTAGGGCAGGGGCTCCCCTCTTTATACAATGAGCAGTTCTTC.

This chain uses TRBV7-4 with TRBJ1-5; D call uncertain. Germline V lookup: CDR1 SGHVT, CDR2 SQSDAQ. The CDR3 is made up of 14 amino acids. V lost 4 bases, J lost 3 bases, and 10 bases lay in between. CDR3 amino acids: CASSSGIFNQPQHF. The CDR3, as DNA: TGTGCCAGCAGCTCGGGGATTTTCAATCAGCCCCAGCATTTT.

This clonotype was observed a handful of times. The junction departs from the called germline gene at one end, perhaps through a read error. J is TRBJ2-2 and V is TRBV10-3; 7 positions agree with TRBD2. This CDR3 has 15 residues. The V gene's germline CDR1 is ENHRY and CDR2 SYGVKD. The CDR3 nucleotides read TGTGCCATCAGTGACGCCGGGACTAACACCAGGGAGCTGTTTTTT. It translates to CAISDAGTNTRELFF.

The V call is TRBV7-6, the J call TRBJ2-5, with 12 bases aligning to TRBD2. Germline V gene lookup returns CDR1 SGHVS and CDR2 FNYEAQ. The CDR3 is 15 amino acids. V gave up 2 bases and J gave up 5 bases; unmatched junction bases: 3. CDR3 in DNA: TGTGCCAGCAGCTTACTAGCGGGGGGGGTTGAGACCCAGTACTTC. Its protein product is CASSLLAGGVETQYF.

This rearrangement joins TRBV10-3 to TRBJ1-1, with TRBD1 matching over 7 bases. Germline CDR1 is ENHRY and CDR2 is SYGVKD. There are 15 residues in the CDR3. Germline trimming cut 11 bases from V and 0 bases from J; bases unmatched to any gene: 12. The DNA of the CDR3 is TGTGCCGCCAGGGGGGGACAAATGATGAACACTGAAGCTTTCTTT. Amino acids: CAARGGQMMNTEAFF.

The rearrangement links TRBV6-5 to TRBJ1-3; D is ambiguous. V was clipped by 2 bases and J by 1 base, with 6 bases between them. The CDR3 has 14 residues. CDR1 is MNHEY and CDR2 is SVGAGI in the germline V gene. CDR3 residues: CASSYKGSGNTIYF. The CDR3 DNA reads TGTGCCAGCAGTTACAAAGGGTCTGGAAACACCATATATTTT.

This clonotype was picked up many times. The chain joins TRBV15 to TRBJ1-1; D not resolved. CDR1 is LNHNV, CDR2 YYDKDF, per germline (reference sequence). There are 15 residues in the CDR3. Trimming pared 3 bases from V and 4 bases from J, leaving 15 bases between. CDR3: CATSSRIEGRTEAFF. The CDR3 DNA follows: TGTGCCACCAGCAGCCGTATAGAGGGTCGCACTGAAGCTTTCTTT.

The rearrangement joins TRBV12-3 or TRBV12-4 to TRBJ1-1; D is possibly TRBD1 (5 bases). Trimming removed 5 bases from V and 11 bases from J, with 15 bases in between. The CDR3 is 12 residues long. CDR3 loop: CASSPTEGPAFF. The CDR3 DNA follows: TGTGCCAGCAGTCCGACCGAGGGGCCGGCTTTCTTT.

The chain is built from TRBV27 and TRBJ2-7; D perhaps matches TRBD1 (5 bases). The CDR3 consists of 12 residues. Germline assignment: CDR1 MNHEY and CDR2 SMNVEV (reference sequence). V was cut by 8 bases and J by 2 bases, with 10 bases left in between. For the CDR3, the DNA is TGTGCCAGCGGACAACGGGCCTACGAGCAGTACTTC. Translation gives CASGQRAYEQYF.

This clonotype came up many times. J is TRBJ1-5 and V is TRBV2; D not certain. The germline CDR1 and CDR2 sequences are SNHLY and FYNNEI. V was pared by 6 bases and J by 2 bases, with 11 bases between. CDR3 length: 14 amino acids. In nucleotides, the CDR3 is TGTGCCAGCAGAGACTCTTTGGGCAATCAGCCCCAGCATTTT. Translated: CASRDSLGNQPQHF. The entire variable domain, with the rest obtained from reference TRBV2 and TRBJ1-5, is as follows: EPEVTQTPSHQVTQMGQEVILRCVPISNHLYFYWYRQILGQKVEFLVSFYNNEISEKSEIFDDQFSVERPDGSNFTLKIRSTKLEDSAMYFCASRDSLGNQPQHFGDGTRLSIL.

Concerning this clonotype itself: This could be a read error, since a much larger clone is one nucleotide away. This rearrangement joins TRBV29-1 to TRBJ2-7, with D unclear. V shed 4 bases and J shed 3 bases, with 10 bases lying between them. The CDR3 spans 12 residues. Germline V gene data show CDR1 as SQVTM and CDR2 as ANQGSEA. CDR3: CSVGSGRYEQYF. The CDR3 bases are TGCAGCGTTGGATCTGGGCGCTACGAGCAGTACTTC.

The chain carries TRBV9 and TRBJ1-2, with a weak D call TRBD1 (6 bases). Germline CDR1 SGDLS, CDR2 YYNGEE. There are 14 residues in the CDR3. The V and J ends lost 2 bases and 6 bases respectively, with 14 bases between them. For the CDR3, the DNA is TGTGCCAGCAGCGTCGAGGGGGAACTCGATGGCTACACCTTC. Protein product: CASSVEGELDGYTF.

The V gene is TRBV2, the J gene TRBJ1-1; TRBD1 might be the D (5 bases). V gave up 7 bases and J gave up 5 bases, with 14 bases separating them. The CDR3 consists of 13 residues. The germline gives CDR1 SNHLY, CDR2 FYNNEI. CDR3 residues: CASTPQGGTEAFF. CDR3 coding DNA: TGTGCCAGCACCCCCCAGGGAGGAACTGAAGCTTTCTTT.

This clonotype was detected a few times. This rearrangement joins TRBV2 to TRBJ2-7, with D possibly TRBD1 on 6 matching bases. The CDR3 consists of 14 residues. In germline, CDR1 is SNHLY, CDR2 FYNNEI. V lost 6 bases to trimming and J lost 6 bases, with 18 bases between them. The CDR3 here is CASRVTGIGSEQYF. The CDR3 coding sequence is TGTGCCAGCAGAGTTACAGGGATCGGAAGCGAGCAGTACTTC.

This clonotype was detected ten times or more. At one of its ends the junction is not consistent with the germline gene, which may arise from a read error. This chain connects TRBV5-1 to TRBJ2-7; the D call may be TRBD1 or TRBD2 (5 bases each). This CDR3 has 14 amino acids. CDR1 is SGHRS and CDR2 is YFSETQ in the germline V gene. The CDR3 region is CASSFWGSSYEQYF. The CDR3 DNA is TGTGCCAGCAGTTTCTGGGGGAGCTCCTACGAGCAGTACTTC.

CDR3 loop: CSGEPGQDNEKLFF. CDR3 nucleotide sequence: TGCAGTGGCGAACCGGGACAGGATAATGAAAAACTGTTTTTT. The chain couples TRBV20-1 to TRBJ1-4, with 8 bases fitting TRBD1. The CDR3 consists of 14 residues. Trimming took 7 bases from V and 4 from J; bases not matched to a gene: 8. Looked up from germline, CDR1 is DFQATT and CDR2 is SNEGSKA (reference sequence).

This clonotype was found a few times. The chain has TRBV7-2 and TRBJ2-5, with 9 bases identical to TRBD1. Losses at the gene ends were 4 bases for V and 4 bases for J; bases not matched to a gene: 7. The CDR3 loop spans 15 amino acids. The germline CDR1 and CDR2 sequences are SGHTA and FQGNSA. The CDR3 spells CASSSSGTGLETQYF. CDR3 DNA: TGTGCCAGCAGCTCATCCGGGACAGGGTTAGAGACCCAGTACTTC.

The CDR3 DNA follows: TGTGCCAGCAGCCCCTTTGAGGGGAGGGGGACCGGGGAGCTGTTTTTT. This translates into CASSPFEGRGTGELFF. The chain combines TRBV7-8 with TRBJ2-2; weak D call: TRBD2 (7 bases). This CDR3 spans 16 amino acids. V was cut by 5 bases and J by 5 bases, with 18 bases left in between. Germline loops: CDR1 SGHVS, CDR2 FQNEAQ.

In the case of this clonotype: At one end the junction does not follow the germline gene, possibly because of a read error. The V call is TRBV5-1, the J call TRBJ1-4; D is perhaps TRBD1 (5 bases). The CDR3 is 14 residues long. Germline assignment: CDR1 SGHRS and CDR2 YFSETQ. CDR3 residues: CASGFRQGREKLFF. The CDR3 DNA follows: TGCGCCAGCGGCTTTAGGCAGGGCCGAGAAAAACTGTTTTTT.

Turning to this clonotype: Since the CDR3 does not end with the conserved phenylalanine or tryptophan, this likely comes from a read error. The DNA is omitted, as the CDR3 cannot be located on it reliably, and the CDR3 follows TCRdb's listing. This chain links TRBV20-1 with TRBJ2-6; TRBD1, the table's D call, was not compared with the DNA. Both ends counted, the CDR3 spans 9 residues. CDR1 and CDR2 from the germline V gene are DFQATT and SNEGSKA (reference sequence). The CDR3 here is CSAPGTGGV.

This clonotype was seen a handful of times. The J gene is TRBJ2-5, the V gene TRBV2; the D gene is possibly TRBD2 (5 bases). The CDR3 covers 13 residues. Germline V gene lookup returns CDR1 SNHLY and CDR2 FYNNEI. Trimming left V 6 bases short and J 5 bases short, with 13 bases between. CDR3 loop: CASRRDPPETQYF. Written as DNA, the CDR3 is TGTGCCAGCAGACGGGATCCACCGGAGACCCAGTACTTC.

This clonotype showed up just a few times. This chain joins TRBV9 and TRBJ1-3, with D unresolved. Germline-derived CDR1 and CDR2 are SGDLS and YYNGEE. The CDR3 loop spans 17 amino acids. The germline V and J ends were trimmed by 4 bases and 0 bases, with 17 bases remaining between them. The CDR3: CASSQDIGRPSGNTIYF. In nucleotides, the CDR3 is TGTGCCAGCAGCCAAGATATCGGGCGACCCTCTGGAAACACCATATATTTT.